This T cell receptor (beta chain) was obtained from a study of shared clonotypes between healthy human individuals. Whole-study context: The study enrolled two women and three men aged 18 to 49.

Naive CD8 cells comprised CD45RO-negative, CCR7-positively selected cells, excluding terminally differentiated effector memory CD45RA+ cells. When replicate PCRs were run on sorted subsets, they used 200 ng DNA, roughly 30,000 T cell genomes. Authors' analysis steps: ImmunoSEQ gave junction-only sequences without quality scores, so filtering differed. TCRdb keeps only in-frame clones here, not all; method: immunoSEQ multiplex PCR. The V and J calls and the clone size are those of that table, but D and trimming were determined from the DNA. The sample holds about 1,900,000 clones, roughly 94% seen once. The germline gives CDR1 MDHEN, CDR2 SYDVKM. The CDR3 length is 15 residues. Trimming shortened V by 5 bases and J by 1 base, and 12 bases separated the two germline ends.

Sequencing was carried out using naive CD8+ T cells sorted from blood. The chain joins TRBV28 to TRBJ1-5; D gene ambiguous. This sequence was found in a man younger than 35 in good health. CDR3 DNA: TGTGCCAGCAGTCTCTTTGCGGGAAGCAATCAGCCCCAGCATTTT. It translates to CASSLFAGSNQPQHF.